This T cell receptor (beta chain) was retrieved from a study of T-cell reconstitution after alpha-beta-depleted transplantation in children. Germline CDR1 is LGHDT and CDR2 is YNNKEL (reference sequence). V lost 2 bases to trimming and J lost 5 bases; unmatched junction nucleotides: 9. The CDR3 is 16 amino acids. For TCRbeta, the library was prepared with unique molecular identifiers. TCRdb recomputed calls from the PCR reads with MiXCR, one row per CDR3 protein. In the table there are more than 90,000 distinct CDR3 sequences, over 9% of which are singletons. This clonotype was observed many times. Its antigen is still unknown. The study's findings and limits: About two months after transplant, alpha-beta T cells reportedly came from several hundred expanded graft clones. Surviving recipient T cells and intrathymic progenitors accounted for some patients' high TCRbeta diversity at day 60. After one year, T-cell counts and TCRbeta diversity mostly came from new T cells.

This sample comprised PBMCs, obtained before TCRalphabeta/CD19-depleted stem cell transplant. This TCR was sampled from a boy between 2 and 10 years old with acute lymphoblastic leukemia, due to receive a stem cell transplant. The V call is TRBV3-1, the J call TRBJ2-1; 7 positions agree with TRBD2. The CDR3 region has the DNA TGTGCCAGCAGCCAATGGGGGGAGGGCGGAAACAATGAGCAGTTCTTC. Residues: CASSQWGEGGNNEQFF.